This T cell receptor (beta chain) emerged from a study of early T cells in non-severe SARS-CoV-2 infection. Whole-study context: The chains were unpaired, and the sequenced material was bulk RNA from unsorted whole blood.

The CDR3 loop spans 15 amino acids. Germline trimming cut 4 bases from V and 1 base from J; bases unmatched to any gene: 6. The V gene's germline CDR1 is SGHTA and CDR2 FQGNSA. Unique molecular identifiers were affixed to single, distinct cDNA molecules. TCRdb analysed the 5' RACE reads with MiXCR anew, one entry per CDR3 protein. The data show approximately 37,000 distinct CDR3 sequences, 4.5% to 5% seen once. This clonotype appeared many times. Source material: whole blood. The chain carries TRBV7-2 and TRBJ2-7; the match to TRBD1 covers 8 bases. This clonotype was sampled from an adult who was a healthcare worker with PCR-confirmed SARS-CoV-2 infection or an uninfected control (not recorded which). The CDR3 spells CASSSQTGVSYEQYF. CDR3 DNA sequence: TGTGCCAGCAGCTCCCAGACAGGGGTGTCCTACGAGCAGTACTTC. Full variable domain (rest looked up from reference TRBV7-2 and TRBJ2-7): GAGVSQSPSNKVTEKGKDVELRCDPISGHTALYWYRQSLGQGLEFLIYFQGNSAPDKSGLPSDRFSAERTGGSVSTLTIQRTQQEDSAVYLCASSSQTGVSYEQYFGPGTRLTVT.